This T cell receptor (beta chain) was sequenced in a study of T cells in localized non-small cell lung cancer. In its sample, this clone was seen a few times. Its antigen is as yet unknown. Study results and limitations: Higher blood T cell density tracked longer overall survival. Among the tissues sampled, uninvolved adjacent lung had the highest T cell clonality, above tumor. A median of 57 of the top 100 tumor clones appeared in adjacent lung, which was paired and uninvolved.

Repertoires were generated with immunoSEQ multiplex PCR, while TCRdb's copy carries only in-frame clones and drops some. The table shows 3,500 to 4,000 clones, with 25% to 35% occurring only once. With 6 bases clipped from V and 5 bases from J, the junction kept 6 bases outside the gene matches. This CDR3 is 13 amino acids long. The germline CDR1 and CDR2 sequences are SQVTM and ANQGSEA. The material was normal lung tissue next to the tumor, obtained before any cancer treatment. This TCR was recovered from a woman aged 35 to 70 with stage I lung adenocarcinoma. The J gene is TRBJ2-1, the V gene TRBV29-1; 8 nucleotides line up with TRBD1. CDR3 region: CSVGRTGNNEQFF. The CDR3 DNA reads TGCAGCGTGGGCCGGACAGGGAACAATGAGCAGTTCTTC.